There are many counts of the clone carrying this T cell receptor (beta chain). Its specificity is unknown. One entry per CDR3 protein results from TCRdb running MiXCR on the reads. This sample yields almost 300,000 distinct CDR3 sequences, of which about a tenth are seen a single time; 2% to 3% belongs to the top ten. The CDR3 is 17 amino acids. Per the germline V gene, CDR1 is LGHNA and CDR2 is YSLEER. Germline trimming cut 3 bases from V and 5 bases from J; bases unmatched to any gene: 10. This specimen belongs to a study of T cell repertoires in cytomegalovirus infection. At the level of the study: Through public TCR beta signatures, both CMV infection and matching HLA type were indicated. Findings and caveats of the study: CMV carriers with the relevant HLA were identified by cumulative public TCR beta family frequency. HLA-C-restricted CMV-specific TCR beta clonotypes were dominant in the ex vivo response.

The sequencing input was PBMCs. The TCR was taken from a human donor in good health (CMV status not recorded). Some clones in this sample may be carry-over from other donors' samples. The gene calls are TRBV4-3 and TRBJ2-1, with 10 bases aligning to TRBD2. The CDR3 nucleotides read TGCGCCAGCAGCCAGTATCTTCCGGGACTAGCGCACAATGAGCAGTTCTTC. Protein sequence: CASSQYLPGLAHNEQFF.